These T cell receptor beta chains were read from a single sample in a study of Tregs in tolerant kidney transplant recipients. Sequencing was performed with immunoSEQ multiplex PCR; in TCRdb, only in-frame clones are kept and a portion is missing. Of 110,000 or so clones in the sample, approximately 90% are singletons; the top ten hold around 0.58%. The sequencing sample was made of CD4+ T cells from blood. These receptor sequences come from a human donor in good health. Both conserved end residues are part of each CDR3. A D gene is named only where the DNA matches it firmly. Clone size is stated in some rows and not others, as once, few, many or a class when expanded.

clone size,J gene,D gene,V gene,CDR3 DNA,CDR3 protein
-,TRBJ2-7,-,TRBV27,TGTGCCAGCAGTTCTCCGGACCGCTACGAGCAGTACTTC,CASSSPDRYEQYF
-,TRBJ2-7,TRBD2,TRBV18,TGTGCCAGCTCACCTCCGAGCTGGCGGGAGAATGGTGAGCAGTACTTC,CASSPPSWRENGEQYF
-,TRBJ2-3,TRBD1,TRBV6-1,TGTGCCAGCAGTGAAGCCAGGGGGCGCACAGATACGCAGTATTTT,CASSEARGRTDTQYF
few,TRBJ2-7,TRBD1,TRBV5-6,TGTGCCAGCAGGCCTCTCCAACTGACAGGGGGCAGGTCCTACGAGCAGTACTTC,CASRPLQLTGGRSYEQYF
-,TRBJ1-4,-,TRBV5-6,TGTGCCAGCAGCGCGCCGGGCCGATGGGGGAATGCAACTAATGAAAAACTGTTTTTT,CASSAPGRWGNATNEKLFF
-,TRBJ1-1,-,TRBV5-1,TGCGCCAGCAGCTTGGCGCAGGGGAGGCTGAACACTGAAGCTTTCTTT,CASSLAQGRLNTEAFF
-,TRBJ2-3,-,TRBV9,TGTGCCAGCAGCGCGCCGGGACCCAGGCCAGATACGCAGTATTTT,CASSAPGPRPDTQYF
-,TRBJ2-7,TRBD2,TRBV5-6,TGTGCCAGCAGCTTGGGACTAGCCCCCTACGAGCAGTACTTC,CASSLGLAPYEQYF
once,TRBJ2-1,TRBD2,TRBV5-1,TGCGCCAGCAGCTTGGAGGAGCGGGGGGGCCGAAAGTTCTTC,CASSLEERGGRKFF
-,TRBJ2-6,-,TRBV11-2,TGTGCCAGCAGCTCAAACCGGGGGTTGGCTGGGGCCAACGTCCTGACTTTC,CASSSNRGLAGANVLTF
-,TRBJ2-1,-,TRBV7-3,TGTGCCAGCAGCCTCCCTTCTGGTGATGAGCAGTTCTTC,CASSLPSGDEQFF
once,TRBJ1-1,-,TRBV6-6,TGTGCCAGCAGTTACTGGGCGAACACTGAAGCTTTCTTT,CASSYWANTEAFF
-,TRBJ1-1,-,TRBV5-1,TGCGCCAGCAGCTTCCGACAGATGAACACTGAAGCTTTCTTT,CASSFRQMNTEAFF
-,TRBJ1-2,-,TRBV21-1,TGTGCCAGCAGCACTACCTGGGACAGCAGCTACACCTTC,CASSTTWDSSYTF
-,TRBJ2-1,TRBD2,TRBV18,TGTGCCAGCTCACCTGCTGGTCGCGGGAGCAACAATGAGCAGTTCTTC,CASSPAGRGSNNEQFF
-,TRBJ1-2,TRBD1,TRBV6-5,TGTGCCAGCAGCCCTAGGAGACAGGGAAGCTATGGCTACACCTTC,CASSPRRQGSYGYTF
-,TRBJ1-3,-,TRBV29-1,TGCAGCGTTGAAGGGGGCAAGCCTGGAAACACCATATATTTT,CSVEGGKPGNTIYF
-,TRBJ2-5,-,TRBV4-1,TGCGCCAGCAGCCAAGTTGGGGGCGGACGCGGTAGGGAGACCCAGTACTTC,CASSQVGGGRGRETQYF
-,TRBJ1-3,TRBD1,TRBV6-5,TGTGCCAGCACCAGGGACAGGTCGGCTGGAAACACCATATATTTT,CASTRDRSAGNTIYF
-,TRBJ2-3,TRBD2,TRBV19,TGTGCCAGTAGTATAGCGGCTAGCGGGGGCCCTACGCAGTATTTT,CASSIAASGGPTQYF
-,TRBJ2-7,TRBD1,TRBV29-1,TGCAGCGTTGACGGGACAGACTACGAGCAGTACTTC,CSVDGTDYEQYF
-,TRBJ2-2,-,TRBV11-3,TGTGCCAGCAGCCGAAACAATTACGGGGAGCTGTTTTTT,CASSRNNYGELFF
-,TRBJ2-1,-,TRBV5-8,TGTGCCAGCAGCGAGCCCTTGGGGTACAATGAGCAGTTCTTC,CASSEPLGYNEQFF
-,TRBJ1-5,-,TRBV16,TGTGCCAGCAGCCCACAAATTAGCAATCAGCCCCAGCATTTT,CASSPQISNQPQHF
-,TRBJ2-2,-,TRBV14,TGTGCCAGCAGCCAAACCATATGGACAACACCTAGAGACCCGGGCGGGGAGCTGTTTTTT,CASSQTIWTTPRDPGGELFF
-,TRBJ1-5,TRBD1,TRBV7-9,TGTGCCAGCAGCCAGAGGGACAGGAGGGGAGATCAGCCCCAGCATTTT,CASSQRDRRGDQPQHF